Shown below are 13 T cell receptor beta chains from a single sample sequenced in a study of shared T cell receptors in the human thymus. This table comes from immunoSEQ multiplex PCR, and its TCRdb copy is limited to in-frame clones, with some not included. The profile shows roughly 410,000 clones, more than 85% of them singletons. Input material: thymocytes. The receptors stem from a human donor.

The rearrangement links TRBV28 to TRBJ1-1; 11 bases match TRBD1. V lost 5 bases and J lost 3; bases outside the gene matches: 17. The CDR3 has 19 residues. From germline, CDR1 is MDHEN and CDR2 SYDVKM. The CDR3 region has the DNA TGTGCCAGCAGTCGCACGCCCGGACAGGGGGCTGCCCGGTACACTGAAGCTTTCTTT. Residues: CASSRTPGQGAARYTEAFF.

This chain connects TRBV30 to TRBJ2-7; unclear D gene. Germline assignment: CDR1 GTSNPN and CDR2 SVGIG (reference sequence). The CDR3 covers 15 residues. V was shortened by 6 bases and J by 2 bases, with 20 bases between the two germline ends. The CDR3 DNA reads TGTGCCTGTGCGCGCAACGTTAACCCCCCCTACGAGCAGTACTTC. This codes for CACARNVNPPYEQYF.

The chain joins TRBV2 to TRBJ2-7; tentatively, D is TRBD2 (6 bases). Trimming stripped 6 bases from V and 4 bases from J, with 16 bases between. The germline V gene has CDR1 SNHLY and CDR2 FYNNEI. This CDR3 spans 14 amino acids. CDR3: CASRMTRGAYEQYF. For the CDR3, the DNA is TGTGCCAGCAGGATGACTAGAGGGGCTTACGAGCAGTACTTC.

This chain uses TRBV5-4 with TRBJ2-7; D gene ambiguous. Germline CDR1 and CDR2: SGHNT and YYREEE (reference sequence). CDR3 size: 12 residues. The V gene lost 3 bases and the J gene lost 7 bases, with 11 bases spanning the gap. Here the CDR3 reads CASSSWVEEQYF. The CDR3 nucleotides are TGTGCCAGCAGCTCCTGGGTAGAAGAGCAGTACTTC.

The chain employs TRBV27 and TRBJ2-7; 13 positions agree with TRBD2. In germline, CDR1 is MNHEY, CDR2 SMNVEV (reference sequence). V trimming: 5 bases; J trimming: 1 base; junction bases outside the gene matches: 20. This CDR3 comprises 21 residues. The CDR3 DNA follows: TGTGCCAGCAGTCCCTCTAAACCGGGACTAGCGGGAACATTCCGGTCCTACGAGCAGTACTTC. This gives the protein CASSPSKPGLAGTFRSYEQYF.

J is TRBJ2-5 and V is TRBV28; 8 nucleotides match TRBD2. The CDR3 length is 19 residues. Trimming at V came to 6 bases and at J to 5 bases, leaving 23 bases not matched to a gene. Germline assignment: CDR1 MDHEN and CDR2 SYDVKM. CDR3 loop: CASRQAKHTGTRSQETQYF. CDR3 nucleotide sequence: TGTGCCAGCAGGCAGGCGAAACACACCGGGACTAGATCACAGGAGACCCAGTACTTC.

The chain couples TRBV6-1 to TRBJ2-7; 7 bases are a match to TRBD1. This CDR3 region has 12 residues. Unmatched junction bases numbered 12, after V lost 6 bases and J lost 13 bases. CDR1 and CDR2 (germline): MNHNS, SASEGT. The CDR3 coding sequence is TGTGCCAGCAGAACGAAGGGGGCCGTCGGTTACTTC. Encoded protein: CASRTKGAVGYF.

V is TRBV6-1 and J is TRBJ1-5; unclear D gene. This CDR3 is 12 amino acids long. CDR1 and CDR2 (germline): MNHNS, SASEGT. V shed 1 base and J shed 6 bases, with 4 bases lying between them. The CDR3: CASSEGGQPQHF. CDR3 nucleotide sequence: TGTGCCAGCAGTGAAGGTGGTCAGCCCCAGCATTTT.

The rearrangement uses TRBV28 and TRBJ1-3; D is perhaps TRBD1 (6 bases). The CDR3 has 16 amino acids. Per the germline V gene, CDR1 is MDHEN and CDR2 is SYDVKM. Trimming stripped 5 bases from V and 3 bases from J, with 17 bases between. This chain's CDR3 is CASSPPTGAGGNTIYF. CDR3 DNA sequence: TGTGCCAGCAGTCCTCCGACGGGGGCTGGTGGAAACACCATATATTTT.

This clone showed up just once. This chain connects TRBV28 to TRBJ2-1, with 7 bases matching TRBD2. CDR1 MDHEN and CDR2 SYDVKM come from the germline V gene. The V and J ends lost 7 bases and 10 bases, in that order; junction bases with no gene match: 10. This CDR3 contains 13 residues. The CDR3 DNA reads TGTGCCAGCATGGCTAGCGGCCGATCGGAGCAGTTCTTC. It specifies CASMASGRSEQFF.

The CDR3 nucleotides are TGTGCCACCCAAGGAGGGGGAGCCTATGGCTACACCTTC. Translation gives CATQGGGAYGYTF. The chain joins TRBV27 to TRBJ1-2; weak D call: TRBD1 (6 bases). CDR3 length equals 13 residues. Trimming took 10 bases from V and 4 from J, leaving 16 bases between them. In germline, CDR1 is MNHEY, CDR2 SMNVEV (reference sequence).

V is TRBV30 and J is TRBJ1-2; D unclear. The CDR3 loop spans 13 amino acids. Trimming left V 0 bases short and J 5 bases short, with 10 bases between. Germline V CDR1 and CDR2: GTSNPN, SVGIG (reference sequence). The DNA of the CDR3 is TGTGCCTGGAGTGTACACATAGGTTATGGCTACACCTTC. Its protein product is CAWSVHIGYGYTF.

V gene TRBV4-1 combines with J gene TRBJ1-1; perhaps TRBD1 as D (5 bases). V was cut by 3 bases and J by 1 base, with 9 bases left in between. Germline V gene lookup returns CDR1 MGHRA and CDR2 YSYEKL. This CDR3 is built from 14 residues. As DNA, the CDR3 is TGCGCCAGCAGCCAGGGACCGCCGAACACTGAAGCTTTCTTT. Translating gives CASSQGPPNTEAFF.